Shown below are 21 T cell receptor beta chains from a single sample sequenced in a study of graft-versus-host responses after intestinal transplantation. Their antigen targets remain unknown. The repertoire was sequenced with immunoSEQ multiplex PCR; TCRdb's copy has only in-frame clones and lacks some. Counted here are tens of thousands of clones, 75% to 90% occurring once; the ten biggest clones make up around 0.1%. The material sequenced was unstimulated CD4+ T cells sorted from spleen or lymph node cells, taken before intestinal transplant. All receptors derive from a human donor who received an intestinal transplant.

The CDR3 DNA reads TGCAGCGTTGCGGTTGCAACTAATGAAAAACTGTTTTTT. Encoded protein: CSVAVATNEKLFF. The chain employs TRBV29-1 and TRBJ1-4, with D unclear. CDR3 length equals 13 residues. Trimming stripped 4 bases from V and 0 bases from J, with 6 bases between. Germline V gene lookup returns CDR1 SQVTM and CDR2 ANQGSEA. Complete variable domain (other parts from reference TRBV29-1 and TRBJ1-4): SAVISQKPSRDICQRGTSLTIQCQVDSQVTMMFWYRQQPGQSLTLIATANQGSEATYESGFVIDKFPISRPNLTFSTLTVSNMSPEDSSIYLCSVAVATNEKLFFGSGTQLSVL.

The rearrangement links TRBV5-1 to TRBJ2-5; 9 bases line up with TRBD2. Germline-derived CDR1 and CDR2 are SGHRS and YFSETQ. The CDR3 sequence is 14 residues long. V lost 7 bases to trimming and J lost 2 bases; unmatched junction nucleotides: 6. Here the CDR3 reads CASGGGGPQETQYF. CDR3 sequence (DNA): TGCGCCAGCGGCGGGGGGGGGCCACAAGAGACCCAGTACTTC.

This rearrangement joins TRBV5-1 to TRBJ1-1; possibly TRBD1 for D (6 bases). Germline lookup yields CDR1 SGHRS and CDR2 YFSETQ. With 0 bases removed from V and 0 bases from J, the gap between germline ends came to 6 bases. This CDR3 comprises 14 residues. CDR3 DNA sequence: TGCGCCAGCAGCTTGGGGACAGTGAACACTGAAGCTTTCTTT. Residues: CASSLGTVNTEAFF.

CDR3 bases: TGCGCCAGCAGCTCCTCACCAGGGCCTTCTTCCTATGGCTACACCTTC. Encoded protein: CASSSSPGPSSYGYTF. The chain uses TRBV5-1 and TRBJ1-2; TRBD1 is a possible D gene (5 bases). Trimming removed 3 bases from V and 4 bases from J, with 19 bases in between. This CDR3 has 16 residues. Germline values: CDR1 SGHRS, CDR2 YFSETQ. Full variable domain (missing parts from reference TRBV5-1 and TRBJ1-2): KAGVTQTPRYLIKTRGQQVTLSCSPISGHRSVSWYQQTPGQGLQFLFEYFSETQRNKGNFPGRFSGRQFSNSRSEMNVSTLELGDSALYLCASSSSPGPSSYGYTFGSGTRLTVV.

The J gene is TRBJ2-7, the V gene TRBV2, with 7 positions matching TRBD2. The germline gives CDR1 SNHLY, CDR2 FYNNEI. The junction had 6 bases not matched to a gene; V was cut back by 4 bases and J by 0 bases. This CDR3 is built from 15 residues. The CDR3 DNA reads TGTGCCAGCAGTGGGCGCGGGGGAATCTCCTACGAGCAGTACTTC. This translates into CASSGRGGISYEQYF.

This chain joins TRBV14 and TRBJ2-7; D gene unclear. Germline CDR1 is SGHDN and CDR2 is FVKESK. Trimming stripped 0 bases from V and 7 bases from J, with 13 bases between. This CDR3 is 14 amino acids long. The CDR3 spells CASSQDLRGREQYF. For the CDR3, the DNA is TGTGCCAGCAGCCAAGATTTGCGAGGTCGGGAGCAGTACTTC.

The chain links TRBV5-6 to TRBJ1-2, with TRBD1 identical over 9 bases. The CDR3 loop spans 15 amino acids. V trimming: 7 bases; J trimming: 1 base; junction bases outside the gene matches: 8. Germline-derived CDR1 and CDR2 are SGHDT and YYEEEE. The CDR3 bases are TGTGCCAGCCAAACGGGACAGGGCTTTAACTATGGCTACACCTTC. Translating gives CASQTGQGFNYGYTF.

The genes are TRBV19 and TRBJ1-2, with 7 bases lining up with TRBD1. There are 13 residues in the CDR3. V lost 5 bases, J lost 8 bases, and 8 bases stayed unmatched. Germline V gene lookup returns CDR1 LNHDA and CDR2 SQIVND (reference sequence). The CDR3 DNA sequence: TGTGCCAGTAGTGGCGACAGGGTTGGAGGCTACACCTTC. It codes for CASSGDRVGGYTF.

CDR3 nucleotides: TGTGCCAGCAGCGTCCTAAGCGTGGCGGATAACTATGGCTACACCTTC. Translating it yields CASSVLSVADNYGYTF. The chain recombines TRBV9 with TRBJ1-2; no definite D call. The V end was cut by 2 bases, the J end by 1 base, with 15 bases between. The CDR3 has 16 amino acids. Germline-derived CDR1 and CDR2 are SGDLS and YYNGEE.

The CDR3 DNA is TGTGCCAGCATCACAGGGTTGAGTGAAGCTTTCTTT. Translated, it gives CASITGLSEAFF. This rearrangement joins TRBV6-1 to TRBJ1-1, with D perhaps TRBD1 (6 bases). Per germline, CDR1 MNHNS and CDR2 SASEGT. There are 12 residues in the CDR3. Deletions cut 7 bases from V and 7 bases from J, with 13 bases between.

The V call is TRBV2, the J call TRBJ2-2; 10 nucleotides line up with TRBD2. This CDR3 contains 14 residues. Germline V CDR1 and CDR2: SNHLY, FYNNEI. The ends lost 10 bases at V and 6 bases at J; junction bases unmatched: 8. The CDR3: CATRGLADPGELFF. The CDR3 DNA reads TGTGCCACGAGAGGACTAGCGGACCCCGGGGAGCTGTTTTTT.

The chain links TRBV18 to TRBJ1-3; D is ambiguous. The V and J ends lost 6 bases and 4 bases respectively, with 7 bases between them. This CDR3 region has 12 residues. Germline values: CDR1 KGHSH, CDR2 LQKENI. The CDR3 reads CASSPSGNTIYF. The CDR3 bases are TGTGCCAGCTCCCCGTCGGGAAACACCATATATTTT.

This clone appeared a single time. V usage is TRBV5-4 and J usage is TRBJ1-5, with D perhaps matching TRBD1 (6 bases). Trimming pared 4 bases from V and 2 bases from J, leaving 10 bases between. CDR1 and CDR2 (germline): SGHNT, YYREEE (reference sequence). The CDR3 is 14 residues long. CDR3 region: CASSEGGGNQPQHF. The CDR3 bases are TGTGCCAGCAGCGAAGGGGGAGGCAATCAGCCCCAGCATTTT.

The chain combines TRBV11-3 with TRBJ2-3; TRBD2 matches 8 bases. The germline V gene has CDR1 SGHNT and CDR2 YENEEA. The CDR3 consists of 13 residues. The V gene end was trimmed by 6 bases and the J gene end by 1 base; junction bases not matched to a gene: 0. The CDR3 spells CASRLAGTDTQYF. For the CDR3, the DNA is TGTGCCAGCAGACTAGCGGGCACAGATACGCAGTATTTT.

This clone was seen just once. The V and J genes are TRBV2 and TRBJ1-1; 7 bases align to TRBD1. Trimming removed 5 bases from V and 2 bases from J; junction bases left unmatched: 2. The CDR3 length is 13 residues. Germline CDR1 and CDR2: SNHLY and FYNNEI. CDR3 in amino acids: CASSRDSNTEAFF. The DNA for the CDR3 is TGTGCCAGCAGTCGGGACAGCAACACTGAAGCTTTCTTT.

The rearrangement uses TRBV2 and TRBJ2-5; D possibly corresponds to TRBD2 (6 bases). V was shortened by 8 bases and J by 5 bases, with 15 bases between the two germline ends. Germline V gene sequence: CDR1 SNHLY, CDR2 FYNNEI. This CDR3 comprises 13 residues. CDR3 sequence (DNA): TGTGCCAGCTTGGGAGGACTTTCCGAGACCCAGTACTTC. Its protein product is CASLGGLSETQYF.

The chain employs TRBV5-4 and TRBJ2-5; 9 nucleotides match TRBD2. CDR3 length equals 17 residues. The ends lost 4 bases at V and 0 bases at J; junction bases unmatched: 10. Per the germline V gene, CDR1 is SGHNT and CDR2 is YYREEE (reference sequence). The CDR3 sequence is CASSPGTTSGHQETQYF. As DNA, the CDR3 is TGTGCCAGCAGCCCCGGGACGACTAGCGGTCACCAAGAGACCCAGTACTTC.

The rearrangement links TRBV10-1 to TRBJ1-6; TRBD1 is a possible D gene (6 bases). The germline V gene encodes CDR1 WNHNN and CDR2 SYGVQD (reference sequence). This CDR3 contains 13 residues. V dropped 10 bases and J dropped 8 bases, with 15 bases sitting between them. CDR3 in DNA: TGCGCCACCATCGACAGGTTTGATTCACCCCTCCACTTT. It yields the protein CATIDRFDSPLHF.

The gene calls are TRBV5-1 and TRBJ2-5, with unresolved D. The germline V and J ends were trimmed by 7 bases and 5 bases, with 18 bases remaining between them. This CDR3 comprises 14 residues. From germline, CDR1 is SGHRS and CDR2 YFSETQ. CDR3 sequence reads: CASASGLRGETQYF. The DNA for the CDR3 is TGCGCCAGCGCCTCTGGGCTCCGTGGGGAGACCCAGTACTTC.

V is TRBV9 and J is TRBJ2-1; 15 nucleotides align to TRBD2. Germline lookup yields CDR1 SGDLS and CDR2 YYNGEE. This CDR3 is 14 amino acids long. V was pared by 7 bases and J by 9 bases, with 5 bases of the junction left unmatched. The CDR3: CASGLAGGPGEQFF. CDR3 sequence (DNA): TGTGCCAGCGGACTAGCGGGGGGGCCGGGTGAGCAGTTCTTC.

The CDR3 is CASSTSNTGELFF. The CDR3 coding sequence is TGTGCCAGCAGCACTTCGAACACCGGGGAGCTGTTTTTT. The chain combines TRBV9 with TRBJ2-2; D gene unclear. CDR1 is SGDLS, CDR2 YYNGEE, per germline. V dropped 4 bases and J dropped 0 bases, with 4 bases sitting between them. The CDR3 has 13 residues.